These T cell receptor beta chains were read from a single sample in a study of blood T cell repertoires in COVID-19. Only in-frame clones appear in the TCRdb table, and some are missing; sequencing was by immunoSEQ multiplex PCR. This table has roughly 200,000 clones, 85% appearing once. Sequences were obtained from PBMCs or T cells enriched from blood (not recorded which). The receptors derive from a man aged 40-49 years who had recovered from COVID-19. Both conserved end residues are part of each CDR3. D genes are given only for firm matches. Size values are once, few and many counts, or a class for expanded clones, and some rows have none.

D,V,J,size,CDR3,DNA
-,TRBV2,TRBJ2-7,-,CASTGLSYEQYF,TGTGCCAGCACGGGATTATCCTACGAGCAGTACTTC
-,TRBV12-3/TRBV12-4,TRBJ1-2,few,CASSPDRFGYTF,TGTGCCAGCAGTCCGGACAGATTTGGCTACACCTTC
TRBD2,TRBV13,TRBJ2-5,-,CASSYRDYTKETQYF,TGTGCCAGCAGCTACCGGGACTACACTAAAGAGACCCAGTACTTC
-,TRBV19,TRBJ1-5,-,CASSIRGGGNQPQHF,TGTGCCAGTAGTATCCGGGGAGGGGGCAATCAGCCCCAGCATTTT
-,TRBV24-1,TRBJ2-5,-,CATSQDTHQETQYF,TGTGCCACCTCTCAGGACACTCACCAAGAGACCCAGTACTTC
-,TRBV18,TRBJ2-3,few,CASSTIASGGTDTQYF,TGTGCCAGCTCTACCATCGCGTCAGGGGGCACAGATACGCAGTATTTT
-,TRBV28,TRBJ1-2,-,CATSSGGNYGYTF,TGTGCCACCTCATCGGGGGGTAACTATGGCTACACCTTC
-,TRBV4-1,TRBJ2-2,-,CASSQDRVGGTNTGELFF,TGCGCCAGCAGCCAAGATCGGGTGGGCGGGACGAACACCGGGGAGCTGTTTTTT
TRBD2,TRBV4-2,TRBJ2-5,-,CASSPQGLAGYQETQYF,TGTGCCAGCAGCCCCCAAGGGCTAGCGGGATACCAAGAGACCCAGTACTTC
-,TRBV11-2,TRBJ2-7,-,CASSSTQESSYEQYF,TGTGCCAGCAGCTCCACACAGGAATCTTCCTACGAGCAGTACTTC
-,TRBV6-5,TRBJ2-7,few,CASSYEEGKPSYEQYF,TGTGCCAGCAGTTACGAGGAGGGGAAACCCTCCTACGAGCAGTACTTC
-,TRBV29-1,TRBJ1-1,few,CSVARDTEAFF,TGCAGCGTTGCCAGGGACACTGAAGCTTTCTTT
-,TRBV9,TRBJ1-4,few,CASSPEGGFGEKLFF,TGTGCCAGCAGCCCGGAGGGGGGGTTTGGGGAAAAACTGTTTTTT
TRBD1,TRBV2,TRBJ1-6,-,CASSERTGANSPLHF,TGTGCCAGCAGTGAGCGGACAGGGGCGAATTCACCCCTCCACTTT